This T cell receptor (beta chain) was retrieved from a study of blood T cell repertoires in COVID-19. Repertoires were generated with immunoSEQ multiplex PCR, while TCRdb's copy carries only in-frame clones and drops some. The data show roughly 50,000 clones, around nine tenths seen once. V was clipped by 7 bases and J by 2 bases, with 11 bases between them. CDR3 size: 13 residues. Germline assignment: CDR1 LGHNT and CDR2 FRNRAP. This chain connects TRBV12-5 to TRBJ1-1; unclear D gene. This sequence was found in a woman aged 55-70 years with active COVID-19. The sequenced material came from peripheral blood. CDR3 sequence reads: CASVLQVNTEAFF. The CDR3 DNA is TGTGCTAGTGTACTTCAGGTTAACACTGAAGCTTTCTTT.